A selection of T cell receptor beta chains follows, all from one sample in a study of human T cells and chemical hapten exposure. TCRdb recomputed calls from the RACE reads with MiXCR, one row per CDR3 protein. This sample has around 53,000 distinct CDR3 sequences; 8% to 9.5% occur once, and the top ten carry around 4.5%. The sequencing used whole blood, collected in connection with sensitization to the hapten diphenylcyclopropenone (DPC). These receptors were obtained from a woman in her forties or fifties with alopecia areata. Some clones in this sample may be carry-over from other donors' samples. The CDR3 runs from the conserved cysteine through the conserved F or W. The order of the fields is J gene, V gene, D gene, clone size, CDR3 DNA, CDR3 protein. A D gene is named only where the DNA matches it firmly. Some rows mark clone size as missing; the rest say once, few, many or name a class of expanded clone.

j_call: TRBJ2-7
v_call: TRBV7-9
d_call: NA
clone_size: many
cdr3_nt: TGTGCCACGGAGTGGCTAGCGTACGAGCAGTACTTC
cdr3_aa: CATEWLAYEQYF

j_call: TRBJ2-6
v_call: TRBV12-3/TRBV12-4
d_call: NA
clone_size: NA
cdr3_nt: TGTGCCAGCAGTTTCGGGTACTCTGGGGCCAACGTCCTGACTTTC
cdr3_aa: CASSFGYSGANVLTF

j_call: TRBJ2-2
v_call: TRBV27
d_call: NA
clone_size: many
cdr3_nt: TGTGCCAGCAGTTCTCAGGGGGGCCTAGCTGAGGGCACCGGGGAGCTGTTTTTT
cdr3_aa: CASSSQGGLAEGTGELFF

j_call: TRBJ1-1
v_call: TRBV10-3
d_call: TRBD1
clone_size: NA
cdr3_nt: TGTGCCATCAGGGGACAGGGGAGGGGCACTGAAGCTTTCTTT
cdr3_aa: CAIRGQGRGTEAFF

j_call: TRBJ1-5
v_call: TRBV12-2
d_call: NA
clone_size: many
cdr3_nt: TGTGCAAGTCGCCCCGAAGGCAGGGAAGGCAATCAGCCCCAGCATTTT
cdr3_aa: CASRPEGREGNQPQHF

j_call: TRBJ1-1
v_call: TRBV5-4
d_call: NA
clone_size: many
cdr3_nt: TGTGCCAGTTCACGTCAGAAACCAGACACTGAAGCTTTCTTT
cdr3_aa: CASSRQKPDTEAFF

j_call: TRBJ1-5
v_call: TRBV18
d_call: NA
clone_size: many
cdr3_nt: TGTGCCAGCTCCCTGATGCGGCAGGATAGCAATCAGCCCCAGCATTTT
cdr3_aa: CASSLMRQDSNQPQHF

j_call: TRBJ2-2
v_call: TRBV29-1
d_call: TRBD1
clone_size: NA
cdr3_nt: TGCGAAGGGACAGAAAACACCGGGGAGCTGTTTTTT
cdr3_aa: CEGTENTGELFF

j_call: TRBJ1-3
v_call: TRBV4-3
d_call: TRBD1
clone_size: NA
cdr3_nt: TGCGCCAGCAGCCGCCAACCGGACAGGGGAAACACCATATATTTT
cdr3_aa: CASSRQPDRGNTIYF

j_call: TRBJ2-4
v_call: TRBV28
d_call: NA
clone_size: many
cdr3_nt: TGTGCCAGCAGTTCCGGATCCAAAAACATTCAGTACTTC
cdr3_aa: CASSSGSKNIQYF

j_call: TRBJ1-1
v_call: TRBV20-1
d_call: NA
clone_size: many
cdr3_nt: TGCAGTGCTAGAGATTCGGGGACAGAAGCTTTCTTT
cdr3_aa: CSARDSGTEAFF

j_call: TRBJ1-1
v_call: TRBV4-3
d_call: NA
clone_size: many
cdr3_nt: TGCGCCAGCAGCCAAGATCGCCTTGGTTGGGGCACTGAAGCTTTCTTT
cdr3_aa: CASSQDRLGWGTEAFF

j_call: TRBJ2-1
v_call: TRBV7-2
d_call: NA
clone_size: many
cdr3_nt: TGTGCCAGCAGCGGCGACAGGTTCCCCCGCAATGAGCAGTTCTTC
cdr3_aa: CASSGDRFPRNEQFF

j_call: TRBJ2-5
v_call: TRBV29-1
d_call: TRBD2
clone_size: few
cdr3_nt: TGCAGCGTTGACTCTAGCGGTGCGGGGCGGGAGACCCAGTACTTC
cdr3_aa: CSVDSSGAGRETQYF

j_call: TRBJ2-3
v_call: TRBV29-1
d_call: NA
clone_size: NA
cdr3_nt: TGCAGCGTTGAACGGGGCGGGACGGGAGATACGCAGTATTTT
cdr3_aa: CSVERGGTGDTQYF

j_call: TRBJ1-5
v_call: TRBV6-2/TRBV6-3
d_call: TRBD1
clone_size: many
cdr3_nt: TGTGCCAGCAGTCAGACAGGGGGGCATCAGCCCCAGCATTTT
cdr3_aa: CASSQTGGHQPQHF

j_call: TRBJ2-2
v_call: TRBV14
d_call: NA
clone_size: NA
cdr3_nt: TGTGCCAGCAGCCCCCTAACCACCGGGGAGCTGTTTTTT
cdr3_aa: CASSPLTTGELFF

j_call: TRBJ2-7
v_call: TRBV18
d_call: NA
clone_size: many
cdr3_nt: TGTGCCAGCTCACCCTCGACCTATTCCCAAGGGGCGAACTACGAGCAGTACTTC
cdr3_aa: CASSPSTYSQGANYEQYF

j_call: TRBJ2-1
v_call: TRBV5-4
d_call: NA
clone_size: many
cdr3_nt: TGTGCCAGCAGCTCGAACACCGGACTGGGATACAATGAGCAGTTCTTC
cdr3_aa: CASSSNTGLGYNEQFF

j_call: TRBJ2-7
v_call: TRBV6-1
d_call: NA
clone_size: few
cdr3_nt: TGTGCCAGCAGTGAAGTTCACTCCTTGCGGGACGAGCAGTACTTC
cdr3_aa: CASSEVHSLRDEQYF

j_call: TRBJ1-5
v_call: TRBV12-3/TRBV12-4
d_call: TRBD1
clone_size: medium-sized
cdr3_nt: TGTGCCAGCAGTCAACAGGGGCGGGATAAGCCCCAGCATTTT
cdr3_aa: CASSQQGRDKPQHF

j_call: TRBJ2-1
v_call: TRBV14
d_call: NA
clone_size: many
cdr3_nt: TGTGCCAGCTCGGTAGGATCCACCTACAATGAGCAGTTCTTC
cdr3_aa: CASSVGSTYNEQFF

j_call: TRBJ1-3
v_call: TRBV10-3
d_call: NA
clone_size: NA
cdr3_nt: TGTGCCATCAGTGAAACCCAACCTGGAAACACCATATATTTT
cdr3_aa: CAISETQPGNTIYF

j_call: TRBJ2-4
v_call: TRBV28
d_call: TRBD1
clone_size: NA
cdr3_nt: TGTGCCAGCACGCCCCCCGGGACGGGACAGGGGGCCAAAAACATTCAGTACTTC
cdr3_aa: CASTPPGTGQGAKNIQYF

j_call: TRBJ1-2
v_call: TRBV19
d_call: NA
clone_size: many
cdr3_nt: TGTGCCAGTAGTAAGCCAGGGCGGGATGGCTACACCTTC
cdr3_aa: CASSKPGRDGYTF

j_call: TRBJ1-2
v_call: TRBV15
d_call: NA
clone_size: many
cdr3_nt: TGTGCCACCAGCAGATCGTCATCCTATGGCTACACCTTC
cdr3_aa: CATSRSSSYGYTF

j_call: TRBJ2-7
v_call: TRBV29-1
d_call: NA
clone_size: many
cdr3_nt: TGCAGCGTTACGGACAGCTCAACCTACGAGCAGTACTTC
cdr3_aa: CSVTDSSTYEQYF

j_call: TRBJ2-2
v_call: TRBV11-3
d_call: TRBD2
clone_size: NA
cdr3_nt: TGTGCCAGAAGCTTAGGGATAGCGGGAGGCACCGGGGAGCTGTTTTTT
cdr3_aa: CARSLGIAGGTGELFF

j_call: TRBJ1-1
v_call: TRBV18
d_call: NA
clone_size: many
cdr3_nt: TGTGCCAGCTCACCACTAATCGCAGGGCAAAACACTGAAGCTTTCTTT
cdr3_aa: CASSPLIAGQNTEAFF

j_call: TRBJ1-1
v_call: TRBV5-5
d_call: NA
clone_size: few
cdr3_nt: TGTGTCAGCAGCTGGGGAACAACCATGAACACTGAAGCTTTCTTT
cdr3_aa: CVSSWGTTMNTEAFF

j_call: TRBJ2-5
v_call: TRBV28
d_call: NA
clone_size: many
cdr3_nt: TGTGCCAGCAGTTTCAGAATACCACAAGAGACCCAGTACTTC
cdr3_aa: CASSFRIPQETQYF

j_call: TRBJ1-1
v_call: TRBV6-2/TRBV6-3
d_call: NA
clone_size: many
cdr3_nt: TGTGCCAGCAGTCCGTCCGGACGAATGAACACTGAAGCTTTCTTT
cdr3_aa: CASSPSGRMNTEAFF

j_call: TRBJ2-7
v_call: TRBV9
d_call: TRBD1
clone_size: NA
cdr3_nt: TGTGCCAGCAGCGTAGATTCGGGACAGATCGAGCAGTACTTC
cdr3_aa: CASSVDSGQIEQYF

j_call: TRBJ2-1
v_call: TRBV7-6
d_call: NA
clone_size: many
cdr3_nt: TGTGCCAGCAGCTTATTATCCCCACTAGCCTTCGGCAATGAGCAGTTCTTC
cdr3_aa: CASSLLSPLAFGNEQFF

j_call: TRBJ1-5
v_call: TRBV6-5
d_call: NA
clone_size: NA
cdr3_nt: TGTGCCAGCACAACCAGGAATCAGCCCCAGCATTTT
cdr3_aa: CASTTRNQPQHF

j_call: TRBJ2-1
v_call: TRBV7-6
d_call: NA
clone_size: many
cdr3_nt: TGTGCCAGCAGCTTAGACAATGAGCAGTTCTTC
cdr3_aa: CASSLDNEQFF